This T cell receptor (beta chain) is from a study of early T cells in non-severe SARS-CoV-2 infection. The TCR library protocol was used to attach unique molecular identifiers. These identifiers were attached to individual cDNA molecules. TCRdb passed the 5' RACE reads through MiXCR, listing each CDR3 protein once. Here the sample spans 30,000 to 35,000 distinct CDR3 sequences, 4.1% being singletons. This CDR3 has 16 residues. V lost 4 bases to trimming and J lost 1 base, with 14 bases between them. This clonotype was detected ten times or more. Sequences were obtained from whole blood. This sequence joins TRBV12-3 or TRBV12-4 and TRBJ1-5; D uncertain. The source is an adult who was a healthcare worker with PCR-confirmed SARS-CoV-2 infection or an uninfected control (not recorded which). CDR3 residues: CASSSGWVGSNQPQHF. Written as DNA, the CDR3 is TGTGCCAGCAGTTCCGGATGGGTTGGAAGCAATCAGCCCCAGCATTTT.